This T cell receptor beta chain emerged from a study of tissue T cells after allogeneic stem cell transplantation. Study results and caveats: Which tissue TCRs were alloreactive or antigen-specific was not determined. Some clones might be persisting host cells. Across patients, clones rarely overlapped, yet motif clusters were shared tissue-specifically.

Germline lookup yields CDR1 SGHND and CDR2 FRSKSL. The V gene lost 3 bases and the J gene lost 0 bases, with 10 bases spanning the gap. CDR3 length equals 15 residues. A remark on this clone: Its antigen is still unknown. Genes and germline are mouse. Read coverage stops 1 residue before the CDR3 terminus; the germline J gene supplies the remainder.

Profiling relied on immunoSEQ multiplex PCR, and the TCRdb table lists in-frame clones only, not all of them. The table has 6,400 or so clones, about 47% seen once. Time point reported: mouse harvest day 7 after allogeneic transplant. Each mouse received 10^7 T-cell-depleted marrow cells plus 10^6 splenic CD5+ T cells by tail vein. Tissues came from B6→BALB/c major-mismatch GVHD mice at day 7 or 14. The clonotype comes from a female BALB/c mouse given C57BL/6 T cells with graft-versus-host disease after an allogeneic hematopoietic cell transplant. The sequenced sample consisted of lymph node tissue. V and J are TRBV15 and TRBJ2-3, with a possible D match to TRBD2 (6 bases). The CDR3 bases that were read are TGTGCCAGCAGTTTGCTGGGGTTTAGTGCAGAAACGCTGTAT. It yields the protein CASSLLGFSAETLY. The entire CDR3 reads CASSLLGFSAETLYF.